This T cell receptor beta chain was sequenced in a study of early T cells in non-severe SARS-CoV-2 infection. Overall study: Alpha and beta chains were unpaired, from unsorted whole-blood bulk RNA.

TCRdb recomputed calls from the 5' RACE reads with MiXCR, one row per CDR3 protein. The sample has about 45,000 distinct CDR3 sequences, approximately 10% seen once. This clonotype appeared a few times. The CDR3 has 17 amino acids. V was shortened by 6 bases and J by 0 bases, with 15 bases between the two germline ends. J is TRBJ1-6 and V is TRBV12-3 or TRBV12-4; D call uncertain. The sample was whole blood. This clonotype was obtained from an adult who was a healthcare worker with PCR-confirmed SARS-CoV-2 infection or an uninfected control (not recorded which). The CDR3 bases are TGTGCCAGCAGCCCCCGGGCAGGATTCTCCTATAATTCACCCCTCCACTTT. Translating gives CASSPRAGFSYNSPLHF.